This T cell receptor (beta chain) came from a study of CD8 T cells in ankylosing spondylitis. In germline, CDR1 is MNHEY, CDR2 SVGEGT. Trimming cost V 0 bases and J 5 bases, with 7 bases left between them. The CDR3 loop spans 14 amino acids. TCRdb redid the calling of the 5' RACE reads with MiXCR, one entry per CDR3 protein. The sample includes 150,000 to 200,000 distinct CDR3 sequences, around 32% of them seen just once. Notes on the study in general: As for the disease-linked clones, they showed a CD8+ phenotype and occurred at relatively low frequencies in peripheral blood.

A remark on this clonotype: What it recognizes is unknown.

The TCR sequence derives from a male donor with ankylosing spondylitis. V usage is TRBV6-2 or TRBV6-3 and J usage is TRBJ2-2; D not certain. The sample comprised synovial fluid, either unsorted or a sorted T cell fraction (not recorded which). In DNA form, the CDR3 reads TGTGCCAGCAGTTACTCGGCGCAGACCGGGGAGCTGTTTTTT. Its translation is CASSYSAQTGELFF.